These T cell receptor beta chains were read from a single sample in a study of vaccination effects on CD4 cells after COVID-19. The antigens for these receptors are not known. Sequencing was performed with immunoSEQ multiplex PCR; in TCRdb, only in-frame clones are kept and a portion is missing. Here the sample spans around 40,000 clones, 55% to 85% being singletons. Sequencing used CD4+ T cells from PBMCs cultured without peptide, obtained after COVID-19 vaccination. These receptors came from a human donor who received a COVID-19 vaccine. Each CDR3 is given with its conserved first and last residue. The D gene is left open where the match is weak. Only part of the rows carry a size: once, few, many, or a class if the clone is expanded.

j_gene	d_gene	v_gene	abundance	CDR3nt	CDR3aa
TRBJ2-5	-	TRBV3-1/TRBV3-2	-	TGTGCCAGCAGCCTCGGACGGCGTTCGGGGATCCAAGAGACCCAGTACTTC	CASSLGRRSGIQETQYF
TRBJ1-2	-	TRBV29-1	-	TGCAGCGTCGACACCCAGCTAGCCGATGGCTACACCTTC	CSVDTQLADGYTF
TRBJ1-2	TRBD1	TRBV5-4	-	TGTGCCAGCAGCTTGGGGGGACAGGGGGCATATGGCTACACCTTC	CASSLGGQGAYGYTF
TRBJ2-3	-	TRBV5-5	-	TGTGCCAGCAGCTCCGTACAGGGCACAGATACGCAGTATTTT	CASSSVQGTDTQYF
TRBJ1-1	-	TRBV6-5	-	TGTGCCAGCAGTAGAGCCAGGGTTGGGAACACTGAAGCTTTCTTT	CASSRARVGNTEAFF
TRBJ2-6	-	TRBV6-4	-	TGTGCCAGCCGGTTCTCTGGGGCCAACGTCCTGACTTTC	CASRFSGANVLTF
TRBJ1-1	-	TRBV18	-	TGTGCCAGCTCGTCGGACACGAACACTGAAGCTTTCTTT	CASSSDTNTEAFF
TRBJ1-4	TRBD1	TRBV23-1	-	TGCGCCAGCACTCCAGGGGGCGATGGGGAAAAACTGTTTTTT	CASTPGGDGEKLFF
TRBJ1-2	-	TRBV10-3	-	TGTGCCATCAGTGAGTCCCCCGGGGTGGTGGATGGCTACACCTTC	CAISESPGVVDGYTF
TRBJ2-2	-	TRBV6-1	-	TGTGCCAGCAGTGAAGAATGGGTGAAGCTGTTTTTT	CASSEEWVKLFF
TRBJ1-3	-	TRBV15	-	TGTGCCACCAGCACTACACGAGGGTTTGGGGTCTCTGGAAACACCATATATTTT	CATSTTRGFGVSGNTIYF
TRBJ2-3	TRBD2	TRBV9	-	TGTGCCAGCAGTCGGACTAGCGGAGCCACAGATACGCAGTATTTT	CASSRTSGATDTQYF
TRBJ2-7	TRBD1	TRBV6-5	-	TGTGCCAGCAGTAGACAGGGGGGCTCCTACGAGCAGTACTTC	CASSRQGGSYEQYF
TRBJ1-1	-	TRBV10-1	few	TGCGCCAGCAGACGACCGGGGGGTGAAGCTTTCTTT	CASRRPGGEAFF
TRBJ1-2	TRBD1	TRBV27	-	TGTGCCAGCAGTTTAGGGGCGGGACAGAGTAACTATGGCTACACCTTC	CASSLGAGQSNYGYTF
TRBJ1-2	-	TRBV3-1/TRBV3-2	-	TGTGCCAGCAGCCAAGAAGGGCGTGGCTACACCTTC	CASSQEGRGYTF
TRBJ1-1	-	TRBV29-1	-	TGCAGCGTTGGGAACACTGAAGCTTTCTTT	CSVGNTEAFF
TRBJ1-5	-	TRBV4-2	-	TGTGCCAGCAGCCCAGAAGGGGGGCAGGATAGCAATCAGCCCCAGCATTTT	CASSPEGGQDSNQPQHF
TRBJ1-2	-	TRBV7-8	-	TGTGCCAGCAGCTTAGGAGGACAGAGGGCTGGCTACACCTTC	CASSLGGQRAGYTF
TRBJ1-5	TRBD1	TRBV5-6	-	TGTGCCAGCAGCGCCCGTGGACGACAGGGGCGCCAGCCCCAGCATTTT	CASSARGRQGRQPQHF
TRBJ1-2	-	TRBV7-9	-	TGTGCCAGCAGCTTAGCGACGCTCAACTATGGCTACACCTTC	CASSLATLNYGYTF
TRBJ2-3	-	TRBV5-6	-	TGTGCCAGCAGCCCAGATCGGACAGATACGCAGTATTTT	CASSPDRTDTQYF
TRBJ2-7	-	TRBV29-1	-	TGCAGCGTTGAGGACGGTACCTACGAGCAGTACTTC	CSVEDGTYEQYF
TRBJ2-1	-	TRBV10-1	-	TGCGCCAGCAGTGACATAGGTACTGGTTCCTACAATGAGCAGTTCTTC	CASSDIGTGSYNEQFF
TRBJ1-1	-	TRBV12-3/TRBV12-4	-	TGTGCCAGCAGTTACGAGAACACTGAAGCTTTCTTT	CASSYENTEAFF
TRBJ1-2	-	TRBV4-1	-	TGCGCCAGCAGCGGCCCAAACTATGGCTACACCTTC	CASSGPNYGYTF
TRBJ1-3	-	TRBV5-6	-	TGTGCCAGCAGCTTGGGGGGTCTCTCTGGAAACACCATATATTTT	CASSLGGLSGNTIYF
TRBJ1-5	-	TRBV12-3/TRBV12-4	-	TGTGCCAGCAGTTTACCGGATCAGCCCCAGCATTTT	CASSLPDQPQHF
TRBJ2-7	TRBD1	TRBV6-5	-	TGTGCCAGCAGGGTGGACAGGCTCTACGAGCAGTACTTC	CASRVDRLYEQYF
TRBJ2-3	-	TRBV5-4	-	TGTGCCAGCAGCCCTCCAGGGCTAGCAATCACAGATACGCAGTATTTT	CASSPPGLAITDTQYF
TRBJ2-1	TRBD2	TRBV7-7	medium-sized	TGTGCCAGCAGCATAGGGAGACTAGCGGGCAATAATGAGCAGTTCTTC	CASSIGRLAGNNEQFF
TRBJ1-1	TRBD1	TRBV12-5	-	TGTGCTAGTGGTTTGGTACTGTCTGGACAGGGGGTCACTGAAGCTTTCTTT	CASGLVLSGQGVTEAFF
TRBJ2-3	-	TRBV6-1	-	TGTGCCAGCAGTGAAGTCAGACCCGGGACATATCTCAAAGATACGCAGTATTTT	CASSEVRPGTYLKDTQYF
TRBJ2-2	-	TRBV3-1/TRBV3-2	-	TGTGCCAGCAGCAAACTAGTTGGGGCTGCGAACACCGGGGAGCTGTTTTTT	CASSKLVGAANTGELFF
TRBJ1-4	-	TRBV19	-	TGTGCCAGTAGTATGGGTGCAACTAATGAAAAACTGTTTTTT	CASSMGATNEKLFF
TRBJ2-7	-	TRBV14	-	TGTGCCAGCAGCCCGATTTCCTGGGACATGACCTACGAGCAGTACTTC	CASSPISWDMTYEQYF
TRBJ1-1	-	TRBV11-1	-	TGTGCCAGCAGCTTCAAGGGCGACACTGAAGCTTTCTTT	CASSFKGDTEAFF
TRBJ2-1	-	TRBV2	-	TGTGCCAGCGGGGTTTACAATGAGCAGTTCTTC	CASGVYNEQFF
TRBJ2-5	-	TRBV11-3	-	TGTGCCAGCAGCAGGGGACCCGGCGAGACCCAGTACTTC	CASSRGPGETQYF
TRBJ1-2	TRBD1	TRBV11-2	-	TGTGCCAGCAGCTTAGGGAGGTCCACAGGGGTCCAGTATGGCTACACCTTC	CASSLGRSTGVQYGYTF
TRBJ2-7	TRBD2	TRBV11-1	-	TGTGCCAGCAGTCACAGCGGGACGACTCCCTACGAGCAGTACTTC	CASSHSGTTPYEQYF
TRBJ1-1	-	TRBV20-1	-	TGCAGTGCTAGTTGGGGGGGCGCGGGCGGCGCTTTCTTT	CSASWGGAGGAFF
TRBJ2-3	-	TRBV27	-	TGTGCCAGCAGTTCTTGGTCCGAACCGCAGTATTTT	CASSSWSEPQYF
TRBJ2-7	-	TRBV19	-	TGTGCCAGTAGTATTGTGGGAGGCTACGAGCAGTACTTC	CASSIVGGYEQYF
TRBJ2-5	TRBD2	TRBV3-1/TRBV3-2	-	TGTGCCAGCACCCCCCTACGGGACTATCGGACCCAGTACTTC	CASTPLRDYRTQYF
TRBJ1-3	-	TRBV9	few	TGTGCCAGCAGCGTAGGTGAGGGCACTGGAAACACCATATATTTT	CASSVGEGTGNTIYF
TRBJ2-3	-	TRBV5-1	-	TGCGCCAGCAGCTTGGGGCCCCGGGACGGTAGCACAGATACGCAGTATTTT	CASSLGPRDGSTDTQYF
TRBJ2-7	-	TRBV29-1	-	TGCAGCGTTGAAGATCAACCTTACGAGCAGTACTTC	CSVEDQPYEQYF
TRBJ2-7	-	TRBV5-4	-	TGTGCCAGCAGCCCAGGGGGAGGGGGAAGGAACGAGCAGTACTTC	CASSPGGGGRNEQYF
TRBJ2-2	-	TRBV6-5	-	TGTGCCACCCTAGCACCGGTCGCGAACACCGGGGAGCTGTTTTTT	CATLAPVANTGELFF
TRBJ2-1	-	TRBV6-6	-	TGTGCCAGCAGTTACCCCGGAGATGCCTACAATGAGCAGTTCTTC	CASSYPGDAYNEQFF
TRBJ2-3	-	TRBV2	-	TGTGCCAGCAGTGACCGGCTAAGTGGGGCAGATACGCAGTATTTT	CASSDRLSGADTQYF